Listed here are 15 T cell receptor beta chains from one sample, sequenced in a study of CD8 T cells in Susac syndrome. A quantity of about 0.45 to 1 ug RNA underwent reverse transcription using random hexamers. TCRdb re-called the immunoSEQ multiplex PCR reads through MiXCR, storing one row per CDR3 protein. The table records some 170,000 distinct CDR3 sequences, just under 95% of them present only once. Sequencing was carried out using CD4+ T cells from PBMCs. The receptors originated from a human donor with Susac syndrome.

The rearrangement links TRBV12-3 or TRBV12-4 to TRBJ1-1; D remains ambiguous. The CDR3 loop spans 15 amino acids. The germline V and J ends were trimmed by 1 base and 6 bases, with 15 bases remaining between them. This CDR3 is CASSLGVTVASEAFF. The CDR3 bases are TGTGCCAGCAGTTTAGGTGTCACCGTGGCCTCTGAAGCTTTCTTT.

The chain recombines TRBV6-2 or TRBV6-3 with TRBJ1-5, with D perhaps matching TRBD1 (6 bases). In germline, CDR1 is MNHEY, CDR2 SVGEGT. V lost 2 bases and J lost 4, with 12 bases in between. The CDR3 contains 15 residues. The CDR3 protein is CASSYGTNFNQPQHF. The CDR3 DNA sequence: TGTGCCAGCAGTTACGGGACAAATTTTAATCAGCCCCAGCATTTT.

The rearrangement uses TRBV11-3 and TRBJ2-1, with D perhaps matching TRBD1 (5 bases). The CDR3 totals 16 residues. Germline-derived CDR1 and CDR2 are SGHNT and YENEEA. Trimming shortened V by 5 bases and J by 0 bases, and 14 bases separated the two germline ends. The CDR3 region has the DNA TGTGCCAGCAGCCCGACTCACAGGAGCTCCTACAATGAGCAGTTCTTC. Its protein is CASSPTHRSSYNEQFF.

V is TRBV13 and J is TRBJ2-3; possible D gene TRBD1, 6 bases. CDR1 is PRHDT, CDR2 FYEKMQ, per germline (reference sequence). V was cut by 2 bases and J by 7 bases, with 19 bases left in between. The CDR3 consists of 16 residues. CDR3 DNA: TGTGCCAGCAGCTTATTTTATACAGGGCAGGTAAATACGCAGTATTTT. It specifies CASSLFYTGQVNTQYF.

This clonotype was observed a handful of times. The chain uses TRBV20-1 and TRBJ2-7; 8 positions agree with TRBD1. Looked up from germline, CDR1 is DFQATT and CDR2 is SNEGSKA (reference sequence). This CDR3 contains 13 residues. Germline trimming cut 5 bases from V and 3 bases from J; bases unmatched to any gene: 6. The CDR3 bases are TGCAGTGCTCCCCGACAGGGGAGCTACGAGCAGTACTTC. It codes for CSAPRQGSYEQYF.

The chain joins TRBV25-1 to TRBJ1-3; D ambiguous. The germline V and J ends were trimmed by 8 bases and 0 bases, with 17 bases remaining between them. Germline V CDR1 and CDR2: MGHDK, SYGVNS. This CDR3 has 16 amino acids. The chain's CDR3 is CASGSTLASSGNTIYF. The CDR3 nucleotides are TGTGCCAGCGGGTCCACACTAGCCAGCTCTGGAAACACCATATATTTT.

V is TRBV20-1 and J is TRBJ2-7, with 8 nucleotides matching TRBD1. V lost 2 bases, J lost 3 bases, and 9 bases stayed unmatched. The CDR3 loop spans 15 amino acids. The germline V gene has CDR1 DFQATT and CDR2 SNEGSKA (reference sequence). This chain's CDR3 is CSARSLRTGIYEQYF. The CDR3 DNA reads TGCAGTGCTAGATCCTTAAGGACAGGGATCTACGAGCAGTACTTC.

This chain links TRBV28 with TRBJ2-3; tentatively, D is TRBD2 (6 bases). This CDR3 spans 15 amino acids. The germline V gene encodes CDR1 MDHEN and CDR2 SYDVKM. V dropped 7 bases and J dropped 0 bases, with 14 bases sitting between them. The CDR3 sequence is CASTGETPSTDTQYF. CDR3 in DNA: TGTGCCAGCACGGGAGAGACCCCAAGCACAGATACGCAGTATTTT.

Points on this clonotype: The junction differs from germline at one of its ends, possibly a read error. J is TRBJ2-7 and V is TRBV2, with D possibly TRBD1 on 6 matching bases. The CDR3 spans 13 residues. Germline V gene sequence: CDR1 SNHLY, CDR2 FYNNEI. CDR3 region: CASREGRGYEQYF. The DNA for the CDR3 is TGTGCCAGCAGGGAAGGCAGGGGCTACGAGCAGTACTTC.

This chain links TRBV20-1 with TRBJ1-1; 10 bases agree with TRBD1. Losses at the gene ends were 0 bases for V and 10 bases for J; bases not matched to a gene: 8. This CDR3 has 14 residues. In germline, CDR1 is DFQATT, CDR2 SNEGSKA (reference sequence). The CDR3 reads CSARERGTGEGAFF. The CDR3 DNA reads as TGCAGTGCTAGAGAGAGGGGGACAGGGGAGGGAGCTTTCTTT.

The rearrangement links TRBV24-1 to TRBJ2-1, with 7 bases aligning to TRBD2. Germline CDR1 reads KGHDR; CDR2 reads SFDVKD. This CDR3 spans 16 amino acids. J was trimmed by 0 bases and V by 3 bases; bases with no gene match: 4. CDR3: CATSDRASGSYNEQFF. CDR3 nucleotide sequence: TGTGCCACCAGTGATAGGGCTAGCGGCTCCTACAATGAGCAGTTCTTC.

The CDR3 bases are TGCGCCACCGGGACAGGGGCCTCTGGGGCCAACGTCCTGACTTTC. Amino acids: CATGTGASGANVLTF. V usage is TRBV5-1 and J usage is TRBJ2-6, with 10 bases matching TRBD1. Germline V gene data show CDR1 as SGHRS and CDR2 as YFSETQ. The CDR3 extends over 15 amino acids. Trimming took 9 bases from V and 0 from J; bases not matched to a gene: 3.

The gene calls are TRBV30 and TRBJ1-1; TRBD1 agrees at 7 bases. CDR1 is GTSNPN and CDR2 is SVGIG in the germline V gene (reference sequence). V gave up 3 bases and J gave up 1 base; unmatched junction bases: 8. CDR3 length: 15 amino acids. CDR3 DNA sequence: TGTGCCTGGAGCGGGACAGACTTCCCGAACACTGAAGCTTTCTTT. It encodes CAWSGTDFPNTEAFF.

This clonotype was seen only once. The chain combines TRBV4-3 with TRBJ2-1, with 7 bases fitting TRBD1. V shed 3 bases and J 6 bases; nucleotides not matched to a gene: 8. Looked up from germline, CDR1 is LGHNA and CDR2 is YSLEER. CDR3 size: 15 residues. CDR3 DNA sequence: TGCGCCAGCAGCCAGCAAAGACAGGGTCGCAATGAGCAGTTCTTC. It translates to CASSQQRQGRNEQFF.

In DNA form, the CDR3 reads TGTGCCAGCAGCTTGAGCGGGCGGAACACTGAAGCTTTCTTT. Its protein product is CASSLSGRNTEAFF. The gene calls are TRBV7-9 and TRBJ1-1; D uncertain. The V and J ends lost 3 bases and 1 base respectively, with 9 bases between them. This CDR3 contains 14 residues. The germline V gene encodes CDR1 SEHNR and CDR2 FQNEAQ (reference sequence).